This TCR beta chain comes out of a study of blood T cell repertoires in COVID-19. Some clones are missing from TCRdb's copy, which holds only in-frame ones; the method was immunoSEQ multiplex PCR. The table lists around 380,000 clones, roughly 86% of them singletons. Comment on this clone: Other DNA sequences in this specimen translate into the identical CDR3.

Per the germline V gene, CDR1 is MNHEY and CDR2 is SVGAGI. V was cut by 3 bases and J by 0 bases, with 9 bases left in between. The CDR3 runs to 15 residues. The gene calls are TRBV6-5 and TRBJ1-3; D possibly corresponds to TRBD1 (6 bases). This TCR came from a human donor with acute or convalescent COVID-19. The donor label of this sample is uncertain. Input material: peripheral blood. The CDR3 sequence: CASSYDRSSGNTIYF. For the CDR3, the DNA is TGTGCCAGCAGTTATGACAGGAGCTCTGGAAACACCATATATTTT.